This entry lists 22 T cell receptor beta chains sequenced from one sample in a study of radiation and T cells in renal cell carcinoma. The time point was: baseline pretreatment blood. Treatment here: 15 Gy SBRT to primary tumor, nephrectomy 4 weeks later. Libraries were prepared by immunoSEQ multiplex PCR; TCRdb keeps only in-frame clonotypes and omits some of them. The sample records 130,000 to 150,000 clones, over 75% being singletons. Sequenced material: blood, taken from a patient whose treatment included radiotherapy and nephrectomy. The receptor source for this set is a woman between 45 and 60 years old with renal cell carcinoma.

V gene TRBV9 combines with J gene TRBJ1-1, with 8 bases lining up with TRBD1. J gave up 3 bases and V 4 bases, and 8 bases lay outside the gene matches. Germline lookup yields CDR1 SGDLS and CDR2 YYNGEE. This CDR3 has 15 residues. CDR3 protein: CASSLGQGSDTEAFF. In DNA, the CDR3 is TGTGCCAGCAGCCTCGGACAGGGTTCGGACACTGAAGCTTTCTTT.

This clone was seen repeatedly, ten times or more. The chain employs TRBV18 and TRBJ2-7, with D perhaps matching TRBD1 or TRBD2 (5 bases each). Germline CDR1 is KGHSH and CDR2 is LQKENI. The CDR3 is made up of 12 amino acids. Trimming took off 2 bases at V and 5 bases at J, with 7 bases between the two ends. CDR3 in amino acids: CASSPEGNEQYF. The CDR3 region has the DNA TGTGCCAGCTCACCAGAGGGGAACGAGCAGTACTTC.

V usage is TRBV9 and J usage is TRBJ2-6; tentatively, D is TRBD1 or TRBD2 (6 bases each). Germline V CDR1 and CDR2: SGDLS, YYNGEE. The CDR3 loop spans 15 amino acids. V was shortened by 2 bases and J by 4 bases, with 10 bases between the two germline ends. The CDR3 bases are TGTGCCAGCAGCGTGGGGGGCCCCGGGGCCAACGTCCTGACTTTC. Translation: CASSVGGPGANVLTF.

V and J are TRBV6-1 and TRBJ2-3; TRBD1 might be the D (7 bases). Germline assignment: CDR1 MNHNS and CDR2 SASEGT. CDR3 length equals 15 residues. Trimming cost V 8 bases and J 3 bases, with 18 bases left between them. The CDR3, as DNA: TGTGCCAGCGAAGGGAGGACAGGAGGGACAGATACGCAGTATTTT. Its protein product is CASEGRTGGTDTQYF.

The rearrangement uses TRBV9 and TRBJ2-7; perhaps TRBD2 as D (6 bases). V lost 5 bases, J lost 6 bases, and 12 bases lay in between. Per the germline V gene, CDR1 is SGDLS and CDR2 is YYNGEE. The length of the CDR3 is 12 residues. The CDR3 protein is CASSAGLGEQYF. CDR3 in DNA: TGTGCCAGCAGTGCGGGGCTGGGCGAGCAGTACTTC.

The chain has TRBV14 and TRBJ2-5, with 7 bases fitting TRBD2. CDR3 length: 13 residues. Germline assignment: CDR1 SGHDN and CDR2 FVKESK. After removal of 2 bases from V and 4 bases from J, the junction contained 1 base not matched to a gene. CDR3 in amino acids: CASSQWGGETQYF. The CDR3 DNA reads as TGTGCCAGCAGCCAATGGGGGGGAGAGACCCAGTACTTC.

The rearrangement uses TRBV5-6 and TRBJ2-5, with 10 nucleotides matching TRBD2. The germline CDR1 and CDR2 sequences are SGHDT and YYEEEE. Losses at the gene ends were 1 base for V and 0 bases for J; bases not matched to a gene: 3. CDR3 length: 16 residues. The CDR3 DNA follows: TGTGCCAGCAGCTTGTACCTAGCGGGGGACCAAGAGACCCAGTACTTC. As protein: CASSLYLAGDQETQYF.

V usage is TRBV18 and J usage is TRBJ1-5; 7 bases are a match to TRBD1. This CDR3 is 14 amino acids long. Germline V gives CDR1 KGHSH, CDR2 LQKENI. V shed 6 bases and J 4 bases; nucleotides not matched to a gene: 6. CDR3 sequence reads: CASSGTATNQPQHF. The CDR3 DNA reads TGTGCCAGCTCCGGGACAGCTACTAATCAGCCCCAGCATTTT.

CDR3 amino acids: CASSQDPQGTLREQYF. CDR3 DNA sequence: TGCGCCAGCAGCCAAGACCCACAGGGGACCTTGAGGGAGCAGTACTTC. The chain couples TRBV4-1 to TRBJ2-7; 7 nucleotides line up with TRBD1. The CDR3 totals 16 residues. The germline CDR1 and CDR2 sequences are MGHRA and YSYEKL. The V gene end was trimmed by 0 bases and the J gene end by 7 bases; junction bases not matched to a gene: 12.

This chain uses TRBV7-6 with TRBJ1-4; D unclear. V was pared by 1 base and J by 2 bases, with 14 bases between. The CDR3 covers 17 residues. Germline CDR1 is SGHVS and CDR2 is FNYEAQ. The DNA of the CDR3 is TGTGCCAGCAGCTTAGAGGGAACAGTAAGGACTAATGAAAAACTGTTTTTT. Its translation is CASSLEGTVRTNEKLFF.

This chain joins TRBV5-1 and TRBJ2-3; D perhaps matches TRBD2 (6 bases). CDR3 length: 15 residues. Trimming stripped 0 bases from V and 0 bases from J, with 8 bases between. Germline V gives CDR1 SGHRS, CDR2 YFSETQ. For the CDR3, the DNA is TGCGCCAGCAGCTTGGATGGGACTAGCACAGATACGCAGTATTTT. This codes for CASSLDGTSTDTQYF.

The rearrangement uses TRBV7-9 and TRBJ1-4; no clear D gene. Germline values: CDR1 SEHNR, CDR2 FQNEAQ (reference sequence). The V and J ends lost 5 bases and 0 bases respectively, with 7 bases between them. The CDR3 sequence is 14 residues long. In DNA form, the CDR3 reads TGTGCCAGCAGCCCCCCCTCAACTAATGAAAAACTGTTTTTT. It specifies CASSPPSTNEKLFF.

This clone has more than one count but fewer than ten. The chain combines TRBV2 with TRBJ1-3; D remains ambiguous. The CDR3 length is 14 residues. The germline V gene encodes CDR1 SNHLY and CDR2 FYNNEI. Trimming took off 8 bases at V and 4 bases at J, with 15 bases between the two ends. For the CDR3, the DNA is TGTGCCAGCTCAAAAAACGGCTACGGAAACACCATATATTTT. Amino acids: CASSKNGYGNTIYF.

In nucleotides, the CDR3 is TGTGCCAGCTCTCCGGACAGGGGAGGAGAAAAACTGTTTTTT. Translating it yields CASSPDRGGEKLFF. The chain joins TRBV18 to TRBJ1-4; 9 bases map to TRBD1. The V and J ends lost 6 bases and 8 bases, in that order; junction bases with no gene match: 7. CDR1 and CDR2 (germline): KGHSH, LQKENI. The CDR3 has 14 amino acids.

This sequence joins TRBV5-1 and TRBJ2-7; 10 bases align to TRBD2. V trimming: 4 bases; J trimming: 4 bases; junction bases outside the gene matches: 5. The CDR3 is made up of 14 amino acids. Looked up from germline, CDR1 is SGHRS and CDR2 is YFSETQ. The CDR3 loop reads CASSPSGGRYEQYF. CDR3 in DNA: TGCGCCAGCAGCCCTAGCGGGGGAAGGTACGAGCAGTACTTC. The full variable domain, with the rest looked up from reference TRBV5-1 and TRBJ2-7, is KAGVTQTPRYLIKTRGQQVTLSCSPISGHRSVSWYQQTPGQGLQFLFEYFSETQRNKGNFPGRFSGRQFSNSRSEMNVSTLELGDSALYLCASSPSGGRYEQYFGPGTRLTVT.

The rearrangement joins TRBV19 to TRBJ1-4; D not resolved. This CDR3 is 13 amino acids long. The ends were cut back, 5 bases at V and 6 bases at J, with 10 bases in the middle. Germline V gene data show CDR1 as LNHDA and CDR2 as SQIVND (reference sequence). CDR3 loop: CASSLKRDEKLFF. CDR3 sequence (DNA): TGTGCCAGTAGTCTCAAGCGCGATGAAAAACTGTTTTTT. Full variable domain (outside the CDR3, taken from reference TRBV19 and TRBJ1-4): DGGITQSPKYLFRKEGQNVTLSCEQNLNHDAMYWYRQDPGQGLRLIYYSQIVNDFQKGDIAEGYSVSREKKESFPLTVTSAQKNPTAFYLCASSLKRDEKLFFGSGTQLSVL.

This chain connects TRBV5-4 to TRBJ2-1; D is perhaps TRBD2 (6 bases). Germline V gene sequence: CDR1 SGHNT, CDR2 YYREEE (reference sequence). Trimming took off 0 bases at V and 6 bases at J, with 10 bases between the two ends. CDR3 length: 14 amino acids. CDR3 in amino acids: CASSLDAGSNEQFF. CDR3 coding DNA: TGTGCCAGCAGCTTGGATGCGGGATCCAATGAGCAGTTCTTC.

V and J are TRBV19 and TRBJ1-1; D uncertain. Germline V gene data show CDR1 as LNHDA and CDR2 as SQIVND (reference sequence). CDR3 length: 16 amino acids. Between the trimmed V and J ends, which lost 7 bases and 1 base, there was a span of 19 bases. DNA for the CDR3: TGTGCCAGTAAAGCGGGTTCCGTTAGGCCGAACACTGAAGCTTTCTTT. It encodes CASKAGSVRPNTEAFF.

The genes are TRBV4-2 and TRBJ2-5, with TRBD2 identical over 16 bases. Per germline, CDR1 LGHNA and CDR2 YNFKEQ. The CDR3 contains 17 residues. V was pared by 4 bases and J by 4 bases, with 6 bases of the junction left unmatched. For the CDR3, the DNA is TGTGCCAGCAGCCCCGGGACTAGCGGGGGGGCCCGAGAGACCCAGTACTTC. Its protein product is CASSPGTSGGARETQYF.

This chain uses TRBV6-5 with TRBJ2-2; perhaps TRBD1 as D (5 bases). The germline V and J ends were trimmed by 5 bases and 6 bases, with 10 bases remaining between them. The germline gives CDR1 MNHEY, CDR2 SVGAGI. CDR3 length: 13 residues. As DNA, the CDR3 is TGTGCCAGCAGTCGCAGGGTTGCCGGGGAGCTGTTTTTT. Translated: CASSRRVAGELFF.

The chain links TRBV5-5 to TRBJ1-1; 8 nucleotides agree with TRBD1. The CDR3 is 14 amino acids. After removal of 6 bases from V and 4 bases from J, the junction contained 8 bases not matched to a gene. Germline V lookup: CDR1 SGHKS, CDR2 YYEKEE (reference sequence). CDR3 sequence (DNA): TGTGCCAGCACCTCGGACAGGGCGGTCACTGAAGCTTTCTTT. Protein product: CASTSDRAVTEAFF.

CDR3 nucleotide sequence: TGCGCCAGCAGCCACCCGGGGGCGCGAGTGGATGGCTACACCTTC. Translated, it gives CASSHPGARVDGYTF. V is TRBV4-1 and J is TRBJ1-2; D might be TRBD1 (6 bases). The CDR3 is 15 residues long. The V end lost 3 bases, the J end lost 6 bases, and 17 bases lay between the germline ends. In germline, CDR1 is MGHRA, CDR2 YSYEKL.